This TCR beta chain came from a study of cytomegalovirus exposure and HLA in healthy donors. Germline CDR1 reads SNHLY; CDR2 reads FYNNEI. This CDR3 spans 13 amino acids. V was cut by 0 bases and J by 7 bases, with 9 bases left in between. The PCR used 60 Vbeta and 13 Jbeta primers. The table came from immunoSEQ multiplex PCR; TCRdb's copy has only in-frame clones and leaves some out. The profile covers roughly 150,000 clones, with about four fifths appearing a single time and about 1.6% taken by the ten largest. The rearrangement joins TRBV2 to TRBJ1-2; possible D gene TRBD1, 5 bases. The TCR was taken from a girl between 10 and 17 years old in good health and CMV-seropositive. Sequencing used PBMCs. CDR3 DNA: TGTGCCAGCAGTGAAGCGGGGGGGGGTGGCTACACCTTC. It specifies CASSEAGGGGYTF.